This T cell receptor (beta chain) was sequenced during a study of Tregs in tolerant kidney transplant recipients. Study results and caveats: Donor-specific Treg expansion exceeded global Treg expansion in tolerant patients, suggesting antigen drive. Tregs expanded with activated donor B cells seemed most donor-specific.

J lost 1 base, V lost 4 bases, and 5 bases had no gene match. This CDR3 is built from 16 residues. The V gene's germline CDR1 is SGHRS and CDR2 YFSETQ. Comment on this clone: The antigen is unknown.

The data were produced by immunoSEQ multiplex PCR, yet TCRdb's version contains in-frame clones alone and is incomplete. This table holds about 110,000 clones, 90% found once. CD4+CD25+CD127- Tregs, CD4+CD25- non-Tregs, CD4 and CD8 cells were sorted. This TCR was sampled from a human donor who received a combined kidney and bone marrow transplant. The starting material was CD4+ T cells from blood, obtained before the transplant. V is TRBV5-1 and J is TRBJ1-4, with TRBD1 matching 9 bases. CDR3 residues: CASSAGTGRTNEKLFF. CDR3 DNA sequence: TGCGCCAGCAGCGCGGGGACAGGGAGAACTAATGAAAAACTGTTTTTT. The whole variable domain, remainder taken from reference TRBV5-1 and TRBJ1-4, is KAGVTQTPRYLIKTRGQQVTLSCSPISGHRSVSWYQQTPGQGLQFLFEYFSETQRNKGNFPGRFSGRQFSNSRSEMNVSTLELGDSALYLCASSAGTGRTNEKLFFGSGTQLSVL.